Included here is one TCR beta chain sequence, with context. This table comes from immunoSEQ multiplex PCR, and its TCRdb copy is limited to in-frame clones, with some not included. Among 100,000 or so clones listed, 85% were seen once. V was shortened by 6 bases and J by 4 bases, with 15 bases between the two germline ends. CDR1 is SNHLY and CDR2 is FYNNEI in the germline V gene. This CDR3 is 15 amino acids long. The data derive from a study of blood T cell repertoires in COVID-19. The clonotype was recovered from a woman aged 70-85 years with active or convalescent COVID-19. The material sequenced was peripheral blood. This rearrangement joins TRBV2 to TRBJ2-2; weak D call: TRBD1 (6 bases). CDR3 residues: CASRLQGQGTGELFF. The CDR3 DNA is TGTGCCAGCAGGCTTCAGGGGCAGGGCACCGGGGAGCTGTTTTTT.